This is a list of T cell receptor beta chains from one sample in a study of T cell responses to AZD1222 COVID-19 vaccine. This table comes from immunoSEQ multiplex PCR, and its TCRdb copy is limited to in-frame clones, with some not included. The data contain about 120,000 clones, more than 85% of them singletons. The sequenced sample was peripheral blood, obtained 28 days after the second AZD1222 dose. Source of these receptors: an adult who received the AZD1222 COVID-19 vaccine. The CDR3 runs from the conserved cysteine through the conserved F or W. Fields, in order: J gene, V gene, CDR3 protein.

j_gene: TRBJ1-2; v_gene: TRBV30; CDR3aa: CAWSVGPTYGGYTF
j_gene: TRBJ1-3; v_gene: TRBV30; CDR3aa: CAWSVYENTIYF
j_gene: TRBJ2-5; v_gene: TRBV18; CDR3aa: CASSQLGETQYF
j_gene: TRBJ2-2; v_gene: TRBV5-1; CDR3aa: CASSALRAHGELFF
j_gene: TRBJ2-1; v_gene: TRBV6-2/TRBV6-3; CDR3aa: CASSPRPGLAGDYGTYNEQFF
j_gene: TRBJ2-5; v_gene: TRBV4-2; CDR3aa: CASSQAPGGQMVGTQYF
j_gene: TRBJ2-7; v_gene: TRBV7-3; CDR3aa: CASSSLGLTGEQYF
j_gene: TRBJ2-5; v_gene: TRBV5-1; CDR3aa: CASSLLAVKETQYF
j_gene: TRBJ1-2; v_gene: TRBV2; CDR3aa: CASTATRQGANYGYTF
j_gene: TRBJ2-4; v_gene: TRBV29-1; CDR3aa: CSVEERRGIAKNIQYF
j_gene: TRBJ2-7; v_gene: TRBV28; CDR3aa: CASSSSIGTPYEQYF
j_gene: TRBJ1-2; v_gene: TRBV3-1/TRBV3-2; CDR3aa: CASSLGGGGPYGYTF
j_gene: TRBJ2-5; v_gene: TRBV29-1; CDR3aa: CSVGRETQYF
j_gene: TRBJ2-7; v_gene: TRBV18; CDR3aa: CASSPLDIIRDEQYF
j_gene: TRBJ2-7; v_gene: TRBV6-5; CDR3aa: CASTDGYEQYF
j_gene: TRBJ2-1; v_gene: TRBV9; CDR3aa: CASSVTSGSGNEQFF
j_gene: TRBJ2-1; v_gene: TRBV12-5; CDR3aa: CASGLHFLGEQFF
j_gene: TRBJ2-1; v_gene: TRBV5-1; CDR3aa: CASSLDGSSYNEQFF
j_gene: TRBJ1-1; v_gene: TRBV5-4; CDR3aa: CASSFPAGTGAHTEAFF
j_gene: TRBJ2-7; v_gene: TRBV6-1; CDR3aa: CASSEARGIPTYEQYF
j_gene: TRBJ1-1; v_gene: TRBV29-1; CDR3aa: CSVGPRQGMNTEAFF
j_gene: TRBJ2-7; v_gene: TRBV7-2; CDR3aa: CASSLGLVGEQYF
j_gene: TRBJ2-2; v_gene: TRBV7-3; CDR3aa: CASSRPGPGSGELFF
j_gene: TRBJ2-2; v_gene: TRBV12-5; CDR3aa: CASGLVPGLAGVPGELFF
j_gene: TRBJ1-5; v_gene: TRBV28; CDR3aa: CASRTGSGGGYQPQHF
j_gene: TRBJ2-3; v_gene: TRBV27; CDR3aa: CASSLSLGGRKDTQYF
j_gene: TRBJ2-7; v_gene: TRBV29-1; CDR3aa: CSVRRDSLTSVPYEQYF
j_gene: TRBJ1-5; v_gene: TRBV30; CDR3aa: CAWSDTGSRSQHF
j_gene: TRBJ2-1; v_gene: TRBV24-1; CDR3aa: CATSDSGTPEGNEQFF
j_gene: TRBJ2-3; v_gene: TRBV12-3/TRBV12-4; CDR3aa: CASSWRGDTQYF
j_gene: TRBJ2-2; v_gene: TRBV4-1; CDR3aa: CASSQGHGLSGELFF
j_gene: TRBJ2-7; v_gene: TRBV11-2; CDR3aa: CASSYIKGPPLPYEQYF
j_gene: TRBJ2-2; v_gene: TRBV28; CDR3aa: CASSFRLNTGELFF
j_gene: TRBJ2-3; v_gene: TRBV2; CDR3aa: CASSGPWQDGTDTQYF
j_gene: TRBJ1-2; v_gene: TRBV5-1; CDR3aa: CASSLAANYGYTF
j_gene: TRBJ1-1; v_gene: TRBV19; CDR3aa: CASSIRENTEAFF
j_gene: TRBJ1-4; v_gene: TRBV19; CDR3aa: CASSIAGQPNEKLFF
j_gene: TRBJ1-2; v_gene: TRBV28; CDR3aa: CASSFGGGDYGYTF
j_gene: TRBJ1-1; v_gene: TRBV6-4; CDR3aa: CAIVRDPPMNTEAFF
j_gene: TRBJ1-2; v_gene: TRBV7-9; CDR3aa: CASSLGGSPIPGLDGYTF
j_gene: TRBJ1-3; v_gene: TRBV7-9; CDR3aa: CASSSDRVSGNTIYF
j_gene: TRBJ1-6; v_gene: TRBV3-1/TRBV3-2; CDR3aa: CASSHQRTDSPLHF
j_gene: TRBJ2-3; v_gene: TRBV29-1; CDR3aa: CSVERGAGTFRTDTQYF
j_gene: TRBJ2-7; v_gene: TRBV19; CDR3aa: CASSSRISNSYEQYF
j_gene: TRBJ2-5; v_gene: TRBV28; CDR3aa: CASSLGLARQETQYF
j_gene: TRBJ2-1; v_gene: TRBV11-3; CDR3aa: CASSLGTGGFNEQFF
j_gene: TRBJ2-1; v_gene: TRBV7-9; CDR3aa: CASSPGRGNYNEQFF
j_gene: TRBJ1-4; v_gene: TRBV30; CDR3aa: CAWSVLQGANEKLFF
j_gene: TRBJ2-1; v_gene: TRBV30; CDR3aa: CAWNVGLGQINEQFF
j_gene: TRBJ1-5; v_gene: TRBV6-5; CDR3aa: CASTSGGPQPQHF
j_gene: TRBJ2-2; v_gene: TRBV7-2; CDR3aa: CASSPRLAGGLNTGELFF
j_gene: TRBJ2-3; v_gene: TRBV27; CDR3aa: CASSLLLAGGPNTDTQYF
j_gene: TRBJ1-1; v_gene: TRBV6-5; CDR3aa: CASSYFAGQGGGEAFF
j_gene: TRBJ2-5; v_gene: TRBV6-1; CDR3aa: CASGRDSQETQYF
j_gene: TRBJ2-7; v_gene: TRBV6-2/TRBV6-3; CDR3aa: CASSYLRYSGKQYEQYF
j_gene: TRBJ2-1; v_gene: TRBV3-1/TRBV3-2; CDR3aa: CASSQDSRGGAVNEQFF
j_gene: TRBJ2-1; v_gene: TRBV11-3; CDR3aa: CASSLVQAGNEQFF
j_gene: TRBJ1-6; v_gene: TRBV19; CDR3aa: CASSHGTVNSPLHF
j_gene: TRBJ1-2; v_gene: TRBV5-8; CDR3aa: CASSVIEAPRGYGYTF
j_gene: TRBJ2-2; v_gene: TRBV24-1; CDR3aa: CATSEGNRGGELFF